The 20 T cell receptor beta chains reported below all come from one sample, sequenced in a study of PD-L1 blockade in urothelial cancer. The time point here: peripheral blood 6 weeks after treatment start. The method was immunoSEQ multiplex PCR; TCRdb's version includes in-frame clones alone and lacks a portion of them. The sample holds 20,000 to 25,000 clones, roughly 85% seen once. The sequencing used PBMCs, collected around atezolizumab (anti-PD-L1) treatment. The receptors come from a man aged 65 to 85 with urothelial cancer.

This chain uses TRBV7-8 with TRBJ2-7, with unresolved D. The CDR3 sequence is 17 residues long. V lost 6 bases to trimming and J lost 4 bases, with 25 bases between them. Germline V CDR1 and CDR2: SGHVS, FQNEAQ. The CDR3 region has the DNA TGTGCCAGCAGAGGTTCCGGCCAATCTCAGGTCCCTTACGAGCAGTACTTC. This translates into CASRGSGQSQVPYEQYF.

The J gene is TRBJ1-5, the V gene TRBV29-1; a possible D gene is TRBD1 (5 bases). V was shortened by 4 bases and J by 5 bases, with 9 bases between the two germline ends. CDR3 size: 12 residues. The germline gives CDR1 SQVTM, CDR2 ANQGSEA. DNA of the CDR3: TGCAGCGTTGGCGGGGACCATCAGCCCCAGCATTTT. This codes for CSVGGDHQPQHF.

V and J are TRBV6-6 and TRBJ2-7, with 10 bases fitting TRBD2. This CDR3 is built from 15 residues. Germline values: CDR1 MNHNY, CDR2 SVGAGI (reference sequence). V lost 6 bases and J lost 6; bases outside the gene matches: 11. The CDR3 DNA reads TGTGCCAGCAGCCCCTTAGCGGGAGGAAAGGGCGAGCAGTACTTC. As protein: CASSPLAGGKGEQYF.

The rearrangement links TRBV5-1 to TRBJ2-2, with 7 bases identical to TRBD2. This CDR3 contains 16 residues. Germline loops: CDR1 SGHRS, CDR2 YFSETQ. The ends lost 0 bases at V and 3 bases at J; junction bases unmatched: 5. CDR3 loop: CASSLVGGEHTGELFF. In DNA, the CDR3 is TGCGCCAGCAGCTTGGTTGGGGGGGAACACACCGGGGAGCTGTTTTTT.

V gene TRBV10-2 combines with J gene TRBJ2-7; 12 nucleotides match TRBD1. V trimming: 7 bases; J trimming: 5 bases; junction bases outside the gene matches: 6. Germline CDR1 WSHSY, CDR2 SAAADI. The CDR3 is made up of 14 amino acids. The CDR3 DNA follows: TGCGCCAGCAATCAAGGGACAGGGGGCGACGAGCAGTACTTC. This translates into CASNQGTGGDEQYF.

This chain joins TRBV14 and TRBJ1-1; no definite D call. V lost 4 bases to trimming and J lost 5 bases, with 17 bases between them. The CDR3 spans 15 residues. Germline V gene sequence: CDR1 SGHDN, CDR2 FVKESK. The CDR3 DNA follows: TGTGCCAGCAGCCGGATCGAACAGTGGCTTACTGAAGCTTTCTTT. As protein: CASSRIEQWLTEAFF.

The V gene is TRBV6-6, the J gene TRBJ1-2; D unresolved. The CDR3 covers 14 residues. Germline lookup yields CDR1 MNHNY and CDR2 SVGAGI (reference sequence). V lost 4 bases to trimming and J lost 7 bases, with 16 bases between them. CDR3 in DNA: TGTGCCAGCAGTTCCCCGACTCAAGACCCTGGCTACACCTTC. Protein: CASSSPTQDPGYTF.

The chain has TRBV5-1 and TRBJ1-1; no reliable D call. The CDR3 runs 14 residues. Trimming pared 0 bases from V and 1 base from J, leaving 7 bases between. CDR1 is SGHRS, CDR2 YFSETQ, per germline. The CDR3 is CASSLDPRNTEAFF. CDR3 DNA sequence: TGCGCCAGCAGCTTGGACCCGCGGAACACTGAAGCTTTCTTT.

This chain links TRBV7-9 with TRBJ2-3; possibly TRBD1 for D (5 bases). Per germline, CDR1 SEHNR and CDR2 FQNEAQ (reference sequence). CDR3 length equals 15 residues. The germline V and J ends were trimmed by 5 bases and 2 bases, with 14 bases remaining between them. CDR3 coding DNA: TGTGCCAGCAGCGGGGCGCCTAGTTACACAGATACGCAGTATTTT. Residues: CASSGAPSYTDTQYF.

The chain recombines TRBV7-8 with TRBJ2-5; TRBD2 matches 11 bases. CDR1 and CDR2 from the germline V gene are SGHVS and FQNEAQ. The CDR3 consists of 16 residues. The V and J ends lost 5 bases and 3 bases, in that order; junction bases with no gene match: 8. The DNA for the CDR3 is TGTGCCAGCAGCCCGTCTAGACTAGCGGGAAAAGAGACCCAGTACTTC. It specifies CASSPSRLAGKETQYF.

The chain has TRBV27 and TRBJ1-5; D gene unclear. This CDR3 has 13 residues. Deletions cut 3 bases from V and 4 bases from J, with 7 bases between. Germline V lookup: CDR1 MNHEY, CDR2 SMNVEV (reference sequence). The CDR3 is CASSFSVNQPQHF. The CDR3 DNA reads TGTGCCAGCAGTTTCTCGGTTAATCAGCCCCAGCATTTT.

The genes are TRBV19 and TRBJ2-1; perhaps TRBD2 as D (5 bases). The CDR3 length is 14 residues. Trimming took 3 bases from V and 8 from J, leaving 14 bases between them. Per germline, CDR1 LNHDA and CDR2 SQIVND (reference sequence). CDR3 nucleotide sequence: TGTGCCAGTAGTATCTCACGGGGAGATTATGAGCAGTTCTTC. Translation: CASSISRGDYEQFF.

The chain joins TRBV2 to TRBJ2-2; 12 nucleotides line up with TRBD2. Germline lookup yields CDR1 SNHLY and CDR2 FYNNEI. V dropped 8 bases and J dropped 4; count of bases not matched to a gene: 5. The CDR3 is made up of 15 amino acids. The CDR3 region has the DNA TGTGCCAGCGGGGCTAGCGGGAGGGGCACCGGGGAGCTGTTTTTT. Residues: CASGASGRGTGELFF.

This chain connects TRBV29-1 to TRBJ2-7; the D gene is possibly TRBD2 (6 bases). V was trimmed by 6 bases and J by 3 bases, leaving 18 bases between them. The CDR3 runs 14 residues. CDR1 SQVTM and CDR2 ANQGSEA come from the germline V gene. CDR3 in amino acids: CSVSTGTEGYEQYF. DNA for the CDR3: TGCAGCGTATCAACCGGGACGGAGGGCTACGAGCAGTACTTC.

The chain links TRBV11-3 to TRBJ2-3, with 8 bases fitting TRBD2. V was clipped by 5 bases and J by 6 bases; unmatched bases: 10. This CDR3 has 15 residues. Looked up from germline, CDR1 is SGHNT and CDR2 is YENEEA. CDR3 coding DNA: TGTGCCAGCAGCCCAATGGACGGGGGGGCGGATACGCAGTATTTT. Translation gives CASSPMDGGADTQYF.

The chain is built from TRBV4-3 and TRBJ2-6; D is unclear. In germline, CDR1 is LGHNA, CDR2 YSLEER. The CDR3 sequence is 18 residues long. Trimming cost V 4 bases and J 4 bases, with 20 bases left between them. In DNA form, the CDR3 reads TGCGCCAGCAGCCCAGAAGTTTTGAGGAGTGCAGGGGCCAACGTCCTGACTTTC. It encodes CASSPEVLRSAGANVLTF.

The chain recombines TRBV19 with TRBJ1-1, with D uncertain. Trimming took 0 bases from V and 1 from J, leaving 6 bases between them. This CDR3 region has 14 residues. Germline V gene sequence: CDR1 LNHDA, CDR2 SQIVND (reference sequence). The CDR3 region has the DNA TGTGCCAGTAGTATAGACAGAAAGAACACTGAAGCTTTCTTT. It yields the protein CASSIDRKNTEAFF.

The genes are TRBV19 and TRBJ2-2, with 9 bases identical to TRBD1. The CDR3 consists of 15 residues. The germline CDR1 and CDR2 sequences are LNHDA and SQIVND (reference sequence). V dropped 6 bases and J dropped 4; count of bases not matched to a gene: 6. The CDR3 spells CASREGTGTTGELFF. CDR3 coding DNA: TGTGCCAGTAGGGAGGGGACAGGGACCACCGGGGAGCTGTTTTTT.

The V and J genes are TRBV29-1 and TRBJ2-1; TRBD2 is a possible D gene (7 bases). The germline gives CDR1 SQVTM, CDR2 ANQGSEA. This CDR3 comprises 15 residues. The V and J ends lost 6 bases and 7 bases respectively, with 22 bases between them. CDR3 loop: CSVEGGPIPRNEQFF. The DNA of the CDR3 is TGCAGCGTCGAGGGGGGGCCAATCCCAAGGAATGAGCAGTTCTTC.

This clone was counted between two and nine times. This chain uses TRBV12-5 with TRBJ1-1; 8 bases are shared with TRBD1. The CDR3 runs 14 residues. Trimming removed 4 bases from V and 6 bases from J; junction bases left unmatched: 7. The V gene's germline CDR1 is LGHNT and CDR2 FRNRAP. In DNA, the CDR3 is TGTGCTAGTGGTTCCGGGACAGGCGGATCTGAAGCTTTCTTT. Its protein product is CASGSGTGGSEAFF.